These 23 T cell receptor beta chains were all obtained from the same sample, sequenced in a study of blood T cell repertoires in COVID-19. Data came from immunoSEQ multiplex PCR; TCRdb stores just in-frame clones and leaves some out. The sample yields approximately 50,000 clones, roughly 86% seen once. The sequenced sample was peripheral blood. All receptors come from a human donor in a cohort sampled during active COVID-19.

This chain uses TRBV30 with TRBJ2-7; 11 bases match TRBD2. Germline loops: CDR1 GTSNPN, CDR2 SVGIG (reference sequence). Trimming removed 2 bases from V and 1 base from J; junction bases left unmatched: 1. The CDR3 is made up of 14 amino acids. The CDR3 sequence: CAWSTSGGSYEQYF. The DNA of the CDR3 is TGTGCCTGGAGTACTAGCGGGGGTTCCTACGAGCAGTACTTC.

The CDR3 protein is CASSRLQNTEAFF. The CDR3 DNA sequence: TGTGCCAGCAGTCGACTACAGAACACTGAAGCTTTCTTT. This chain links TRBV6-5 with TRBJ1-1; D unclear. Trimming removed 5 bases from V and 1 base from J, with 8 bases in between. The V gene's germline CDR1 is MNHEY and CDR2 SVGAGI. This CDR3 region has 13 residues.

The V and J genes are TRBV5-4 and TRBJ2-3; the D gene is possibly TRBD2 (6 bases). CDR3 size: 15 residues. Germline-derived CDR1 and CDR2 are SGHNT and YYREEE (reference sequence). The V gene lost 0 bases and the J gene lost 4 bases, with 12 bases spanning the gap. The CDR3 nucleotides read TGTGCCAGCAGCTTGGCGGGAGTCACAGCAGATACGCAGTATTTT. Translated, it gives CASSLAGVTADTQYF.

The chain carries TRBV5-1 and TRBJ2-3; TRBD2 might be the D (6 bases). This CDR3 contains 16 residues. V lost 4 bases and J lost 2, with 17 bases in between. Germline lookup yields CDR1 SGHRS and CDR2 YFSETQ. The DNA of the CDR3 is TGCGCCAGCAGCGGGAGGCTATCAACCCCCACAGATACGCAGTATTTT. As protein: CASSGRLSTPTDTQYF.

This sequence joins TRBV5-4 and TRBJ1-6; tentative D call: TRBD1 (5 bases). The CDR3 sequence is 16 residues long. V was shortened by 0 bases and J by 9 bases, with 16 bases between the two germline ends. The V gene's germline CDR1 is SGHNT and CDR2 YYREEE (reference sequence). In DNA form, the CDR3 reads TGTGCCAGCAGCTTGGGGCTCGGGCAGGGAGGTTCACCCCTCCACTTT. This codes for CASSLGLGQGGSPLHF. Full variable domain (rest looked up from reference TRBV5-4 and TRBJ1-6): ETGVTQSPTHLIKTRGQQVTLRCSSQSGHNTVSWYQQALGQGPQFIFQYYREEENGRGNFPPRFSGLQFPNYSSELNVNALELDDSALYLCASSLGLGQGGSPLHFGNGTRLTVT.

The chain couples TRBV7-9 to TRBJ2-7, with D perhaps TRBD1 (6 bases). Trimming stripped 2 bases from V and 2 bases from J, with 10 bases between. The CDR3 totals 14 residues. Germline V CDR1 and CDR2: SEHNR, FQNEAQ (reference sequence). This CDR3 is CASSLLNRAYEQYF. The CDR3 nucleotides read TGTGCCAGCAGCTTACTTAACAGGGCCTACGAGCAGTACTTC.

This rearrangement joins TRBV4-1 to TRBJ2-1; 10 bases are a match to TRBD2. The ends lost 0 bases at V and 0 bases at J; junction bases unmatched: 8. CDR3 length: 19 residues. The V gene's germline CDR1 is MGHRA and CDR2 YSYEKL. The CDR3: CASSQETSGEPSSYNEQFF. CDR3 DNA sequence: TGCGCCAGCAGCCAAGAAACTAGCGGGGAACCTAGCTCCTACAATGAGCAGTTCTTC.

In its sample, this clone was seen once. The rearrangement joins TRBV25-1 to TRBJ2-7; 7 positions match TRBD2. The CDR3 is made up of 13 amino acids. CDR1 MGHDK and CDR2 SYGVNS come from the germline V gene. V gave up 7 bases and J gave up 2 bases; unmatched junction bases: 5. This chain's CDR3 is CASIGGRTYEQYF. CDR3 sequence (DNA): TGTGCCAGCATCGGGGGGAGGACCTACGAGCAGTACTTC.

V is TRBV15 and J is TRBJ1-2, with 7 bases aligning to TRBD1. There are 15 residues in the CDR3. Germline V gene lookup returns CDR1 LNHNV and CDR2 YYDKDF (reference sequence). V lost 2 bases, J lost 2 bases, and 5 bases stayed unmatched. The chain's CDR3 is CATSRTRQGNYGYTF. The DNA of the CDR3 is TGTGCCACCAGCAGAACGCGACAGGGAAACTATGGCTACACCTTC. Variable domain in full (rest from reference TRBV15 and TRBJ1-2): DAMVIQNPRYQVTQFGKPVTLSCSQTLNHNVMYWYQQKSSQAPKLLFHYYDKDFNNEADTPDNFQSRRPNTSFCFLDIRSPGLGDTAMYLCATSRTRQGNYGYTFGSGTRLTVV.

V and J are TRBV5-1 and TRBJ1-4, with 7 bases that match TRBD1. Looked up from germline, CDR1 is SGHRS and CDR2 is YFSETQ. V shed 5 bases, J shed 2 bases, and the junction held 6 bases outside the gene matches. The CDR3 extends over 15 amino acids. The chain's CDR3 is CASRDRGHTNEKLFF. In DNA, the CDR3 is TGCGCCAGCAGGGATAGGGGGCACACTAATGAAAAACTGTTTTTT.

The gene calls are TRBV7-3 and TRBJ2-3, with a tentative D call TRBD2 (7 bases). Germline V gives CDR1 SGHTA, CDR2 FQGTGA. This CDR3 has 15 residues. The V end was cut by 1 base, the J end by 6 bases, with 14 bases between. The chain's CDR3 is CASSLIGGAYDTQYF. CDR3 coding DNA: TGTGCCAGCAGCTTAATAGGGGGGGCCTATGATACGCAGTATTTT.

A few counts support this clone. The chain carries TRBV7-9 and TRBJ2-7; 10 positions match TRBD2. The CDR3 contains 14 residues. Germline loops: CDR1 SEHNR, CDR2 FQNEAQ (reference sequence). V shed 5 bases and J 1 base; nucleotides not matched to a gene: 2. This chain's CDR3 is CASSPSGSSYEQYF. CDR3 coding DNA: TGTGCCAGCAGCCCTAGCGGGAGTTCCTACGAGCAGTACTTC.

This chain links TRBV5-1 with TRBJ2-3; TRBD1 is a possible D gene (6 bases). CDR1 SGHRS and CDR2 YFSETQ come from the germline V gene. V was trimmed by 4 bases and J by 1 base, leaving 16 bases between them. The CDR3 has 16 residues. CDR3 nucleotides: TGCGCCAGCAGCAGCTCCGAGACAGGTGGCACAGATACGCAGTATTTT. As protein: CASSSSETGGTDTQYF. Using reference TRBV5-1 and TRBJ2-3 for the parts outside the CDR3, the full variable domain is KAGVTQTPRYLIKTRGQQVTLSCSPISGHRSVSWYQQTPGQGLQFLFEYFSETQRNKGNFPGRFSGRQFSNSRSEMNVSTLELGDSALYLCASSSSETGGTDTQYFGPGTRLTVL.

This clone ranks as medium-sized. V usage is TRBV6-2 or TRBV6-3 and J usage is TRBJ2-7; 7 bases agree with TRBD1. The V gene's germline CDR1 is MNHEY and CDR2 SVGEGT. The CDR3 length is 13 residues. V shed 2 bases, J shed 6 bases, and the junction held 4 bases outside the gene matches. CDR3 residues: CASSYGTDSEQYF. CDR3 coding DNA: TGTGCCAGCAGTTACGGGACAGATAGCGAGCAGTACTTC.

This clone was counted only a few times. This chain connects TRBV5-4 to TRBJ2-3; no firm D call. Germline V gene data show CDR1 as SGHNT and CDR2 as YYREEE (reference sequence). V was trimmed by 4 bases and J by 0 bases, leaving 6 bases between them. This CDR3 contains 13 residues. Written as DNA, the CDR3 is TGTGCCAGCAGCCAACTTAGCACAGATACGCAGTATTTT. This translates into CASSQLSTDTQYF.

The gene calls are TRBV7-8 and TRBJ1-3; no definite D call. Germline V gene data show CDR1 as SGHVS and CDR2 as FQNEAQ. The CDR3 has 18 residues. Trimming stripped 2 bases from V and 3 bases from J, with 20 bases between. CDR3 in amino acids: CASSLRLAEASGGNTIYF. Written as DNA, the CDR3 is TGTGCCAGCAGCTTACGGCTAGCGGAGGCCTCGGGTGGAAACACCATATATTTT.

The chain uses TRBV10-2 and TRBJ1-2, with TRBD1 identical over 12 bases. The CDR3 loop spans 16 amino acids. V lost 6 bases to trimming and J lost 6 bases; unmatched junction nucleotides: 11. From germline, CDR1 is WSHSY and CDR2 SAAADI. Here the CDR3 reads CASRISGTGGANGYTF. The CDR3 nucleotides read TGCGCCAGCAGAATCTCCGGGACAGGGGGCGCAAATGGCTACACCTTC.

This clone was picked up one time. The J gene is TRBJ2-7, the V gene TRBV6-2 or TRBV6-3, with D perhaps TRBD2 (6 bases). V lost 0 bases and J lost 2, with 11 bases in between. The CDR3 covers 15 residues. CDR1 and CDR2 from the germline V gene are MNHEY and SVGEGT. This CDR3 reads CASSYSTGSTYEQYF. DNA for the CDR3: TGTGCCAGCAGTTACTCGACCGGGAGCACCTACGAGCAGTACTTC.

The gene calls are TRBV3-1 (or the pseudogene TRBV3-2) and TRBJ2-1; D is ambiguous. CDR3 length: 13 amino acids. Trimming removed 4 bases at V and 8 bases at J, with 12 bases between. Per the germline V gene, CDR1 is LGHDT and CDR2 is YNNKEL (reference sequence). CDR3 residues: CASSRGSVYEQFF. The CDR3 DNA sequence: TGTGCCAGCAGCCGAGGTAGTGTGTATGAGCAGTTCTTC.

The rearrangement joins TRBV10-1 to TRBJ2-3; possibly TRBD2 for D (5 bases). The CDR3 loop spans 16 amino acids. Germline CDR1 and CDR2: WNHNN and SYGVQD (reference sequence). V lost 2 bases, J lost 1 base, and 13 bases lay in between. CDR3 amino acids: CASSESLARGTDTQYF. CDR3 coding DNA: TGCGCCAGCAGTGAGAGTCTGGCGAGGGGCACAGATACGCAGTATTTT.

This chain uses TRBV4-1 with TRBJ1-1; 7 bases line up with TRBD1. The CDR3 is 13 residues long. CDR1 is MGHRA, CDR2 YSYEKL, per germline. Trimming took 3 bases from V and 4 from J; bases not matched to a gene: 2. CDR3 DNA sequence: TGCGCCAGCAGCCAGTCAGGGGGCACTGAAGCTTTCTTT. Translating it yields CASSQSGGTEAFF.

V gene TRBV4-2 combines with J gene TRBJ2-7; D is ambiguous. Trimming pared 10 bases from V and 4 bases from J, leaving 20 bases between. The germline V gene encodes CDR1 LGHNA and CDR2 YNFKEQ. The CDR3 covers 14 residues. The chain's CDR3 is CATRPETPGYEQYF. The CDR3 DNA is TGTGCCACCAGACCCGAGACCCCCGGGTACGAGCAGTACTTC.

The chain carries TRBV27 and TRBJ1-2; 8 bases line up with TRBD1. Germline V gene data show CDR1 as MNHEY and CDR2 as SMNVEV (reference sequence). The J segment lost 4 bases and the V segment lost 3 bases, leaving 10 bases of the junction unmatched. CDR3 length: 16 residues. CDR3 coding DNA: TGTGCCAGCAGTTTTTCAACCGAACAGGGGGTCTATGGCTACACCTTC. Its translation: CASSFSTEQGVYGYTF.